One and the same sample provided the 16 T cell receptor beta chains below, sequenced in a study of blood T cell repertoires in COVID-19. The assay was immunoSEQ multiplex PCR, and TCRdb's table has in-frame clones only and misses some. This table holds 90,000 to 130,000 clones, approximately 83% found once. The sample comprised peripheral blood. These receptors came from a woman in her 70s with acute or convalescent COVID-19.

This chain joins TRBV10-1 and TRBJ2-5; perhaps TRBD2 as D (6 bases). The CDR3 totals 12 residues. The germline V gene has CDR1 WNHNN and CDR2 SYGVQD (reference sequence). V lost 8 bases, J lost 2 bases, and 9 bases lay in between. The DNA for the CDR3 is TGCGCCAGCCGCAGCGGGCAAGAGACCCAGTACTTC. Translating it yields CASRSGQETQYF.

Written as DNA, the CDR3 is TGTGCCAGCAGCTACGCAGGACGGGGCACTGAAGCTTTCTTT. Protein product: CASSYAGRGTEAFF. The chain couples TRBV11-2 to TRBJ1-1; D uncertain. Trimming took off 4 bases at V and 4 bases at J, with 13 bases between the two ends. Germline CDR1 is SGHAT and CDR2 is FQNNGV. The CDR3 totals 14 residues.

CDR3 sequence (DNA): TGTGCCAGCAGTCCCGGGAACTATCAGCCCCAGCATTTT. This codes for CASSPGNYQPQHF. This chain uses TRBV6-5 with TRBJ1-5, with no clear D. Germline CDR1 and CDR2: MNHEY and SVGAGI. V was cut by 5 bases and J by 5 bases, with 10 bases left in between. The CDR3 length is 13 residues.

The chain joins TRBV9 to TRBJ1-1; maybe TRBD1 (5 bases). V lost 4 bases and J lost 4, with 14 bases in between. The CDR3 is made up of 14 amino acids. Germline CDR1 SGDLS, CDR2 YYNGEE. In nucleotides, the CDR3 is TGTGCCAGCAGCCCCTTTGGGGGGTCCACTGAAGCTTTCTTT. Its protein is CASSPFGGSTEAFF.

Only one count was recorded for this clone. The DNA for the CDR3 is TGTGCCAGCACCCTAACAGGGGTACATGGCTACACCTTC. Translating it yields CASTLTGVHGYTF. This chain connects TRBV28 to TRBJ1-2; the match to TRBD1 covers 7 bases. This CDR3 has 13 residues. Trimming took 7 bases from V and 6 from J; bases not matched to a gene: 8. Germline CDR1 and CDR2: MDHEN and SYDVKM.

This clone was counted a single time. The chain uses TRBV24-1 and TRBJ2-3, with 7 bases identical to TRBD1. This CDR3 has 15 residues. CDR1 is KGHDR, CDR2 SFDVKD, per germline. With 4 bases clipped from V and 2 bases from J, the junction kept 5 bases outside the gene matches. In DNA, the CDR3 is TGTGCCACCAGTGAAGGGGGCCGGGCCACAGATACGCAGTATTTT. Translating gives CATSEGGRATDTQYF.

The chain recombines TRBV5-1 with TRBJ1-1; D perhaps matches TRBD1 (5 bases). The CDR3 totals 15 residues. Germline V gives CDR1 SGHRS, CDR2 YFSETQ. V was clipped by 1 base and J by 3 bases, with 13 bases between them. The CDR3 sequence is CASSLWGEGDTEAFF. The CDR3 DNA follows: TGCGCCAGCAGCTTGTGGGGTGAAGGGGACACTGAAGCTTTCTTT.

The J gene is TRBJ1-2, the V gene TRBV11-2; 7 bases map to TRBD1. The CDR3 sequence is 15 residues long. V lost 1 base, J lost 6 bases, and 8 bases stayed unmatched. Germline loops: CDR1 SGHAT, CDR2 FQNNGV. The CDR3 DNA reads as TGTGCCAGCAGCTTAGGGGGACAGCCCAACGATGGCTACACCTTC. It specifies CASSLGGQPNDGYTF.

This chain uses TRBV7-8 with TRBJ1-5; 8 bases are a match to TRBD1. The CDR3 length is 15 residues. V lost 5 bases to trimming and J lost 5 bases; unmatched junction nucleotides: 8. Germline CDR1 SGHVS, CDR2 FQNEAQ. In nucleotides, the CDR3 is TGTGCCAGCAGCGTACAGGGGGGGTTCGATCAGCCCCAGCATTTT. It is translated as CASSVQGGFDQPQHF.

CDR3 DNA: TGTGCCAGCAGCTTACAGGGCTACGAGCAGTACTTC. Translating gives CASSLQGYEQYF. The chain carries TRBV5-6 and TRBJ2-7; weak D call: TRBD1 (6 bases). Germline CDR1 SGHDT, CDR2 YYEEEE. The CDR3 is 12 amino acids. With 2 bases removed from V and 3 bases from J, the gap between germline ends came to 6 bases.

V is TRBV12-3 or TRBV12-4 and J is TRBJ2-2; D gene unclear. V gave up 0 bases and J gave up 6 bases, with 5 bases separating them. The CDR3 extends over 13 amino acids. The CDR3 DNA follows: TGTGCCAGCAGTTTAGCGTCCGCCGGGGAGCTGTTTTTT. As protein: CASSLASAGELFF.

The chain recombines TRBV4-2 with TRBJ1-4; D gene uncertain. Germline V gene sequence: CDR1 LGHNA, CDR2 YNFKEQ. Trimming removed 0 bases at V and 8 bases at J, with 7 bases between. The CDR3 has 13 residues. CDR3 sequence (DNA): TGTGCCAGCAGCCAAGATAAGGAGGAAAAACTGTTTTTT. It specifies CASSQDKEEKLFF.

The chain employs TRBV10-3 and TRBJ2-3; perhaps TRBD2 as D (5 bases). This CDR3 region has 14 residues. V was shortened by 5 bases and J by 3 bases, with 12 bases between the two germline ends. Germline V gene sequence: CDR1 ENHRY, CDR2 SYGVKD. As DNA, the CDR3 is TGTGCCATCAGTCGCTCGAGAGGGACAGATACGCAGTATTTT. It encodes CAISRSRGTDTQYF.

CDR3 DNA sequence: TGCAGTGCTAGAGCCCGGGGCATTCAGTACTTC. It is translated as CSARARGIQYF. The chain has TRBV20-1 and TRBJ2-4, with D tentatively TRBD2 (5 bases). Germline loops: CDR1 DFQATT, CDR2 SNEGSKA (reference sequence). The CDR3 consists of 11 residues. Trimming pared 1 base from V and 9 bases from J, leaving 7 bases between.

By frequency in the sample, this clone is medium-sized. The chain links TRBV6-6 to TRBJ1-5, with D maybe TRBD1 (5 bases). The CDR3 loop spans 14 amino acids. The germline CDR1 and CDR2 sequences are MNHNY and SVGAGI (reference sequence). The V end lost 6 bases, the J end lost 2 bases, and 11 bases lay between the germline ends. The CDR3 nucleotides are TGTGCCAGCAGCCGGGGGTGGGGCAATCAGCCCCAGCATTTT. As protein: CASSRGWGNQPQHF.

The CDR3 protein is CASSEVGARYGYTF. The CDR3, as DNA: TGTGCCAGCAGTGAGGTGGGGGCTCGGTATGGCTACACCTTC. The V call is TRBV2, the J call TRBJ1-2; a possible D gene is TRBD1 (6 bases). The V end lost 3 bases, the J end lost 5 bases, and 13 bases lay between the germline ends. The CDR3 loop spans 14 amino acids. Germline V gene sequence: CDR1 SNHLY, CDR2 FYNNEI.